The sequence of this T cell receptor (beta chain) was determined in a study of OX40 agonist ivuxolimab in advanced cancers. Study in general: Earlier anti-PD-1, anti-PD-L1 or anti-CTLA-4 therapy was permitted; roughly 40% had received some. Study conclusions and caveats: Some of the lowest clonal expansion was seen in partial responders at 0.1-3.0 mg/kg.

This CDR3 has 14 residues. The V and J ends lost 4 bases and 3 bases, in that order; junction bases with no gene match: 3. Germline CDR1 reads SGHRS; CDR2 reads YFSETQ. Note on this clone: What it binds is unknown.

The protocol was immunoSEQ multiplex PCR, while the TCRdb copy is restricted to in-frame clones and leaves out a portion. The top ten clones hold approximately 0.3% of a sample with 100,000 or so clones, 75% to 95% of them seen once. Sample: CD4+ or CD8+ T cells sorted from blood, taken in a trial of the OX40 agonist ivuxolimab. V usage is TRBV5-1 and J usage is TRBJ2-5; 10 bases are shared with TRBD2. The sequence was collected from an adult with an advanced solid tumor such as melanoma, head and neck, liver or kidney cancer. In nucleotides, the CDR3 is TGCGCCAGCAGCGTCGGACTAGCGGAAGAGACCCAGTACTTC. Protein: CASSVGLAEETQYF.